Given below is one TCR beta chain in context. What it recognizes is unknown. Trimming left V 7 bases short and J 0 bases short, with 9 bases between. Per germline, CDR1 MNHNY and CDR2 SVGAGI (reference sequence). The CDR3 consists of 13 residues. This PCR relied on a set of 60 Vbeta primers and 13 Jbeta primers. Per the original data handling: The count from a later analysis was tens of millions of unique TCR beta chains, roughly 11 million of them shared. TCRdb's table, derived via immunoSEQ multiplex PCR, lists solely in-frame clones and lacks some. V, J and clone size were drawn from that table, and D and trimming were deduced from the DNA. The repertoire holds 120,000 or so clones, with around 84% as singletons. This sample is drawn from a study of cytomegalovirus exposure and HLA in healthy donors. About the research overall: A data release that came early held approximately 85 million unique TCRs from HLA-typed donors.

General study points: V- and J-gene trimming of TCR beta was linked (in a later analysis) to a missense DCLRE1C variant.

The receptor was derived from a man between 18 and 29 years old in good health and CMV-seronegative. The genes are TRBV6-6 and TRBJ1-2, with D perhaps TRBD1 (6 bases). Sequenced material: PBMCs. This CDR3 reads CASNTGPNYGYTF. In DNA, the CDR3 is TGTGCCAGCAACACAGGGCCTAACTATGGCTACACCTTC.